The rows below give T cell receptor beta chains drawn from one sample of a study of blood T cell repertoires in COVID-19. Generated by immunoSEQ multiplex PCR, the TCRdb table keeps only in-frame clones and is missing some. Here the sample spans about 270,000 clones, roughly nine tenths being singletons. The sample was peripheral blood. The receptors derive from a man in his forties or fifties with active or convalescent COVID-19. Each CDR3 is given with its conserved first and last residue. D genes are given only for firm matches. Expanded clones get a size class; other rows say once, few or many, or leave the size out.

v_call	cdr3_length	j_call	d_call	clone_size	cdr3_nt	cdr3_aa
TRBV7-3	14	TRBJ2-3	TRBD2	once	TGTGCCAGCGGCCCTAGCGGGAGGACAGATACGCAGTATTTT	CASGPSGRTDTQYF
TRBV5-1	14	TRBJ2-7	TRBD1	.	TGCGCCAGCAGCTCCGGGACAGGGGAATACGAGCAGTACTTC	CASSSGTGEYEQYF
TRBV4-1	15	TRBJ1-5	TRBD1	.	TGCGCCAGCAGCCAAGGACAGGGGGAGGGTCAGCCCCAGCATTTT	CASSQGQGEGQPQHF
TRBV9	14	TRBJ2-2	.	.	TGTGCCAGCAGCGGTAGTCCGAACACCGGGGAGCTGTTTTTT	CASSGSPNTGELFF
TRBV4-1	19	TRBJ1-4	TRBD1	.	TGCGCCAGCAGCCCCCCAGGGGGGACGACGAAGACAACTAATGAAAAACTGTTTTTT	CASSPPGGTTKTTNEKLFF
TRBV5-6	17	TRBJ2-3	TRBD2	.	TGTGCCAGCAGCGGAAATCCGGGACTAGCTGGTACAGATACGCAGTATTTT	CASSGNPGLAGTDTQYF
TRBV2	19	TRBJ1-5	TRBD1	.	TGTGCCAGCAGTCGGCTAGGACAGGGGGCGACGGGTGGTGATCAGCCCCAGCATTTT	CASSRLGQGATGGDQPQHF
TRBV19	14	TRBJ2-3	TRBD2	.	TGTGCCAGTAGTATAGGGGGGGGATCAGATACGCAGTATTTT	CASSIGGGSDTQYF
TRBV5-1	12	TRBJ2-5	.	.	TGCGCCAGCTCTCAGGGGGGCGAGACCCAGTACTTC	CASSQGGETQYF
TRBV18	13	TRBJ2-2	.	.	TGTGCCAGCTCACCGGTGGGCGCCGGGGAGCTGTTTTTT	CASSPVGAGELFF
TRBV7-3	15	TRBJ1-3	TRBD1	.	TGTGCCAGCAGCATCGCTGGACAGGCTGGAAACACCATATATTTT	CASSIAGQAGNTIYF
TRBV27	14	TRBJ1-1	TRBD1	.	TGTGCCAGCAGTCGGACAGGGGGACACACTGAAGCTTTCTTT	CASSRTGGHTEAFF
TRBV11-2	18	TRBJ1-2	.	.	TGTGCCAGCAGCTTAGAGGGGTCGTGGGGAGTAGGTGGCTATGGCTACACCTTC	CASSLEGSWGVGGYGYTF
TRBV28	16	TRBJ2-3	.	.	TGTGCCAGCAGTTCCCGGTTGATCTCTAGCACAGATACGCAGTATTTT	CASSSRLISSTDTQYF
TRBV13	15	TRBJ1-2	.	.	TGTGCCAGCAGCGCCATGGCACCCGCTAACTATGGCTACACCTTC	CASSAMAPANYGYTF
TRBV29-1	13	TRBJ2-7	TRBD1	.	TGCAGCGTCACTGACAGGGGGCTATCCGAGCAGTACTTC	CSVTDRGLSEQYF
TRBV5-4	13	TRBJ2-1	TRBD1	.	TGTGCCAGCAGCCCCGGGACAGCCAATGAGCAGTTCTTC	CASSPGTANEQFF
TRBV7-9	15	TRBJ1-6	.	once	TGTGCCAGCAGCTTAGTGGGACTGATTAATTCACCCCTCCACTTT	CASSLVGLINSPLHF
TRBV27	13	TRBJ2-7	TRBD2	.	TGTGCCAGCGGGTCTCGGGGGGGTCATGAGCAGTACTTC	CASGSRGGHEQYF
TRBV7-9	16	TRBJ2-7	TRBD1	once	TGTGCCAGCAGCCAAACCACACAGGGGCCAAGGTGGGAGCAGTACTTC	CASSQTTQGPRWEQYF
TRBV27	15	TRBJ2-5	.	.	TGTGCCAGCAGTTTATCGACAGGCCTCCAAGAGACCCAGTACTTC	CASSLSTGLQETQYF